Given below is one T cell receptor beta chain in context. Amplification targeted TCR beta CDR3 regions from RNA transcripts. The HTBI primer set served for first-round RT-PCR of the TCR CDR3. TCRdb processed the multiplex PCR reads anew with MiXCR; each CDR3 protein has one entry. This table holds hundreds of thousands of distinct CDR3 sequences, around 15% found once. The data were taken from a study of T cells in Graves' hyperthyroidism and ophthalmopathy. The CDR3 covers 15 residues. Germline V lookup: CDR1 MNHNS, CDR2 SASEGT. Trimming left V 2 bases short and J 7 bases short, with 15 bases between.

This sequence joins TRBV6-1 and TRBJ1-5, with D maybe TRBD1 (6 bases). The source is a woman between 25 and 40 years old with Graves' hyperthyroidism. The sequenced sample was blood. The CDR3 is CASSERAGARQPQHF. CDR3 nucleotides: TGTGCCAGCAGTGAAAGAGCGGGGGCGAGACAGCCCCAGCATTTT.